One sample yielded the 4 T cell receptor beta chains listed below, sequenced in a study of T-cell reconstitution after alpha-beta-depleted transplantation in children. Preparation of the TCRbeta library was carried out with unique molecular identifiers. From the PCR reads, TCRdb called clonotypes with MiXCR, one entry per CDR3 protein. This table holds approximately 250,000 distinct CDR3 sequences, 9% to 10% found once. The sequencing used PBMCs from the stem cell graft donor, collected from the stem cell graft. Source of these receptors: a human donor who donated a stem cell graft to a child with SCID.

This clonotype was counted ten times or more. This chain connects TRBV4-3 to TRBJ1-1; a weak D match, TRBD1 (6 bases). The germline V and J ends were trimmed by 4 bases and 4 bases, with 16 bases remaining between them. The CDR3 is 15 residues long. Germline V gene data show CDR1 as LGHNA and CDR2 as YSLEER. The CDR3 protein is CASSLQTGGLTEAFF. For the CDR3, the DNA is TGCGCCAGCAGCCTACAGACAGGAGGGCTCACTGAAGCTTTCTTT.

This clonotype was picked up many times. The V call is TRBV5-1, the J call TRBJ1-1, with TRBD1 as a possible D gene (6 bases). In germline, CDR1 is SGHRS, CDR2 YFSETQ. The V and J ends lost 0 bases and 8 bases respectively, with 11 bases between them. The CDR3 contains 13 residues. CDR3 DNA sequence: TGCGCCAGCAGCTTGGATTACAGGGTGGAAGCTTTCTTT. Translated, it gives CASSLDYRVEAFF.

This clonotype was seen many times. The V and J genes are TRBV3-1 and TRBJ2-7; TRBD2 aligns across 7 bases. CDR1 is LGHDT and CDR2 is YNNKEL in the germline V gene (reference sequence). The V and J ends lost 4 bases and 1 base, in that order; junction bases with no gene match: 13. This CDR3 region has 17 residues. CDR3: CASSPESSSGESYEQYF. The CDR3 DNA is TGTGCCAGCAGCCCAGAGTCTAGCAGCGGGGAATCCTACGAGCAGTACTTC.

At least ten counts were recorded for this clonotype. This rearrangement joins TRBV5-1 to TRBJ1-1; possibly TRBD1 for D (6 bases). The V gene lost 4 bases and the J gene lost 1 base, with 14 bases spanning the gap. The CDR3 length is 15 residues. Germline CDR1 and CDR2: SGHRS and YFSETQ. This CDR3 reads CASSQDSLTNTEAFF. DNA of the CDR3: TGCGCCAGCAGCCAGGACAGCCTAACGAACACTGAAGCTTTCTTT.